What follows describes a single T cell receptor beta chain. The antigen is undetermined. At one boundary the junction diverges from the germline segment, which might be a read error. Researchers used genomic DNA as the template to profile TCR beta VDJ and CDR3. One entry per CDR3 protein, called by TCRdb with MiXCR from the reads. The sample lists 250,000 or so distinct CDR3 sequences; around 43% were seen once. The source of the sample is a study of CD8+CD57+ T cells in acquired aplastic anemia. The study's findings and limits: The study found no significant CD8+ Simpson's diversity difference between patients and controls. Patients and controls had in common twenty-nine CD8+ CDR3 sequences.

Germline assignment: CDR1 SGHRS and CDR2 YFSETQ. The CDR3 runs to 15 residues. For sequencing, patients were chosen who had shown expansion of CD8+CD57+ cells by flow cytometry. Each patient had severe acquired aplastic anemia. This chain uses TRBV5-1 with TRBJ1-2, with a weak D call TRBD1 (5 bases). This sequence was found in a human donor with aplastic anemia. The sequencing sample was made of sorted CD4+, CD8+, or CD8+CD57+ T cells (not recorded which) from PBMCs. CDR3 amino acids: CASSFEARANYGYTF. The CDR3 DNA sequence: TGTGCCAGCAGCTTTGAGGCCAGGGCTAACTATGGCTACACCTTC.